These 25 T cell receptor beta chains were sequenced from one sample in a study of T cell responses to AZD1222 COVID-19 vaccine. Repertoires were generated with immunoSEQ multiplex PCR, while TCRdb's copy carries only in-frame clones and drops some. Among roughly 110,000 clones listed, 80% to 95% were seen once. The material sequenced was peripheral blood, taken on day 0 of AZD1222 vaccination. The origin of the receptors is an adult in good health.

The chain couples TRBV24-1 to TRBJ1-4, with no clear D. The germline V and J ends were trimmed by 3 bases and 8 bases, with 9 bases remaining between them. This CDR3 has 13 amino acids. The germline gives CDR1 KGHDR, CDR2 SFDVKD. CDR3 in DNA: TGTGCCACCAGTGATCGTCGAATGGAAAAACTGTTTTTT. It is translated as CATSDRRMEKLFF.

Here the CDR3 DNA reads TGTGCCAGCAGCTTAATTAAAGGCACTGAAGCTTTCTTT. It yields the protein CASSLIKGTEAFF. The rearrangement links TRBV11-3 to TRBJ1-1, with unresolved D. With 2 bases removed from V and 4 bases from J, the gap between germline ends came to 8 bases. This CDR3 contains 13 residues. Germline values: CDR1 SGHNT, CDR2 YENEEA.

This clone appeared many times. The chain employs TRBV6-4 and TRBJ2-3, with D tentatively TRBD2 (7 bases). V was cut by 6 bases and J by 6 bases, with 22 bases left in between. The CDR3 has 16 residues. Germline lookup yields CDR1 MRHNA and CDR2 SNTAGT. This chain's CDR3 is CASRPTGGAGSDTQYF. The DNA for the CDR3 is TGTGCCAGCAGACCCACTGGGGGGGCCGGCTCTGATACGCAGTATTTT.

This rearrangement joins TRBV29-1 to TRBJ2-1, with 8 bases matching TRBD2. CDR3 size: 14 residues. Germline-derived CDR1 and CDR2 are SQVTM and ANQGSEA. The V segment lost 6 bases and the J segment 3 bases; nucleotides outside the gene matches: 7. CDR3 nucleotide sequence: TGCAGCGTGCGTAAGCGGGGGCTCTACAATGAGCAGTTCTTC. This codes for CSVRKRGLYNEQFF.

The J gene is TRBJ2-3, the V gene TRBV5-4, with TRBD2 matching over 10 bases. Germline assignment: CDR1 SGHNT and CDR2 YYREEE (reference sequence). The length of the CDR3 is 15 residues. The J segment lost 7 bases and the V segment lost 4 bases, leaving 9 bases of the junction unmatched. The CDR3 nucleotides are TGTGCCAGCAGCCCTAGCGGGGGAATAGAGAATACGCAGTATTTT. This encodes CASSPSGGIENTQYF.

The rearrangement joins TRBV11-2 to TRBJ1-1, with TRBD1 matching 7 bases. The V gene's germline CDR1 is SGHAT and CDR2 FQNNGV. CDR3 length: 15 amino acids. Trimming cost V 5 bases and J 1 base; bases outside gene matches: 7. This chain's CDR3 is CASSPRQGSNTEAFF. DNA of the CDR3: TGTGCCAGCAGCCCACGACAGGGATCGAACACTGAAGCTTTCTTT.

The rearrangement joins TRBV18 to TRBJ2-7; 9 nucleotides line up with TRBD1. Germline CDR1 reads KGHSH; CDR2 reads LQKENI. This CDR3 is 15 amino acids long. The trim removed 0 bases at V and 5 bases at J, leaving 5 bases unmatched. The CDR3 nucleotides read TGTGCCAGCTCACCACCGGGACAGGGAGGACACGAGCAGTACTTC. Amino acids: CASSPPGQGGHEQYF. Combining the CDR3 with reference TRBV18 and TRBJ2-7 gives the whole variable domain NAGVMQNPRHLVRRRGQEARLRCSPMKGHSHVYWYRQLPEEGLKFMVYLQKENIIDESGMPKERFSAEFPKEGPSILRIQQVVRGDSAAYFCASSPPGQGGHEQYFGPGTRLTVT.

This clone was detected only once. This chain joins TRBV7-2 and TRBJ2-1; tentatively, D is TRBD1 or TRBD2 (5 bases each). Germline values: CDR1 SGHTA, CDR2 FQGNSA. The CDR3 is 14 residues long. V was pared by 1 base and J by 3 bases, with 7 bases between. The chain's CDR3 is CASSLGDLYNEQFF. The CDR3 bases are TGTGCCAGCAGCTTAGGGGACCTCTACAATGAGCAGTTCTTC.

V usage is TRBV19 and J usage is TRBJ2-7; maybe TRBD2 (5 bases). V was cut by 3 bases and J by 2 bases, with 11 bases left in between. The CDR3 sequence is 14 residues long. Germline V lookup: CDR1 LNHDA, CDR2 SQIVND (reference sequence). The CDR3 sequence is CASSIPGGPYEQYF. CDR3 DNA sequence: TGTGCCAGTAGTATTCCCGGAGGACCCTACGAGCAGTACTTC.

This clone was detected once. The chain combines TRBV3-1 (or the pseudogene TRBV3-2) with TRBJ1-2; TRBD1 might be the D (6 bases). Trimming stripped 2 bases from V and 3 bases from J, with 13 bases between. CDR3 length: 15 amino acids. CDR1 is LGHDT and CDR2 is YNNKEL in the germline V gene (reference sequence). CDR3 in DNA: TGTGCCAGCAGCCAATCTCGACAGGAGGACTATGGCTACACCTTC. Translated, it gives CASSQSRQEDYGYTF.

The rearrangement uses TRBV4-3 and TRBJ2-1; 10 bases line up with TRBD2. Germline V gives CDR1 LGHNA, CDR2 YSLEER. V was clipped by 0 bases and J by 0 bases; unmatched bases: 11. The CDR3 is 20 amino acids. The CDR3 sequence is CASSQEPGLAGATSYNEQFF. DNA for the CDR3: TGCGCCAGCAGCCAAGAACCCGGGCTAGCGGGGGCAACCTCCTACAATGAGCAGTTCTTC.

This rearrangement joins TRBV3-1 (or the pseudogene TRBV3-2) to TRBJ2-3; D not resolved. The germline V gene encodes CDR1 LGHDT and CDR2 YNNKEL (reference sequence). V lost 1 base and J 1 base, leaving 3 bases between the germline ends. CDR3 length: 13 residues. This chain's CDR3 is CASSQVGTDTQYF. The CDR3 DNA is TGTGCCAGCAGCCAAGTTGGCACAGATACGCAGTATTTT.

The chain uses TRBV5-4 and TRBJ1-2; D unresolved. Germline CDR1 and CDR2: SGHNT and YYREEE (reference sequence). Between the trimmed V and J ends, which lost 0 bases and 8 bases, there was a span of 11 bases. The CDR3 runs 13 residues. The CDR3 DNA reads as TGTGCCAGCAGCTTGGGTAGGGATAGCGGCTACACCTTC. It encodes CASSLGRDSGYTF.

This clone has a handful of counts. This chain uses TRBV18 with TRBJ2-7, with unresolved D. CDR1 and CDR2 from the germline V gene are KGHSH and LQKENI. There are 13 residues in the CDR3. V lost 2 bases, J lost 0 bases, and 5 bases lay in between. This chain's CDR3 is CASSPDGSYEQYF. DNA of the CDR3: TGTGCCAGCTCACCAGACGGCTCCTACGAGCAGTACTTC.

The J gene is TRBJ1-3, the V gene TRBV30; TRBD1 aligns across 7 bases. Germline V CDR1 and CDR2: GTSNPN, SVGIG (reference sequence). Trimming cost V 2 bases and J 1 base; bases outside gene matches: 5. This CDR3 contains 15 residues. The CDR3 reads CAWSSPGGSGNTIYF. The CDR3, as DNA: TGTGCCTGGAGTTCCCCAGGGGGATCTGGAAACACCATATATTTT.

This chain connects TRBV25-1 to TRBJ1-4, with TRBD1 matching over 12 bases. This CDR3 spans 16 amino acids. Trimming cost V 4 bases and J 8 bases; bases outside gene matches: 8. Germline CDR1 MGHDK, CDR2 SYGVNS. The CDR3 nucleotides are TGTGCCAGCAGTGTGGGACAGGGGGCGCGCGGGGAAAAACTGTTTTTT. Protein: CASSVGQGARGEKLFF.

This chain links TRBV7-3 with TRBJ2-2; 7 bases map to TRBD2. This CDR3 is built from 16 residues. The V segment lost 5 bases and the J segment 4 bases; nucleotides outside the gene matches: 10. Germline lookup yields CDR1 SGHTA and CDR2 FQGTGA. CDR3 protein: CASSLMGGSGTGELFF. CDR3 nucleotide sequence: TGTGCCAGCAGCCTTATGGGAGGGTCAGGCACCGGGGAGCTGTTTTTT.

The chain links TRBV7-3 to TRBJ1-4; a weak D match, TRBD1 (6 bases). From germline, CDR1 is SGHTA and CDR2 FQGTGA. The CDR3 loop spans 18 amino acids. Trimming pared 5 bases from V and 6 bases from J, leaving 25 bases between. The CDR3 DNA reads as TGTGCCAGCAGCGAGGGGGGACTCGCCCCGGAGGCTTATGAAAAACTGTTTTTT. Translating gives CASSEGGLAPEAYEKLFF.

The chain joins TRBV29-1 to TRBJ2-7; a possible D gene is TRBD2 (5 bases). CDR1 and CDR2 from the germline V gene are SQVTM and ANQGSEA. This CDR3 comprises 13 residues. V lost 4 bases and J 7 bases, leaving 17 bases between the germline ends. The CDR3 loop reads CSVGSASGWEQYF. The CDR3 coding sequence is TGCAGCGTTGGGTCCGCATCGGGGTGGGAGCAGTACTTC.

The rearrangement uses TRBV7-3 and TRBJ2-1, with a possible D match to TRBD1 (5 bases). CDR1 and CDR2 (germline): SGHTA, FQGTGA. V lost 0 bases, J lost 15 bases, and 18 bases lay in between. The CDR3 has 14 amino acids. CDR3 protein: CASSLTSEGAPLFF. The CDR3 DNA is TGTGCCAGCAGCTTAACATCGGAAGGGGCCCCACTGTTCTTC. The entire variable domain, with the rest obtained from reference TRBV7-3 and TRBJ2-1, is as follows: GAGVSQTPSNKVTEKGKYVELRCDPISGHTALYWYRQSLGQGPEFLIYFQGTGAADDSGLPNDRFFAVRPEGSVSTLKIQRTERGDSAVYLCASSLTSEGAPLFFGPGTRLTVL.

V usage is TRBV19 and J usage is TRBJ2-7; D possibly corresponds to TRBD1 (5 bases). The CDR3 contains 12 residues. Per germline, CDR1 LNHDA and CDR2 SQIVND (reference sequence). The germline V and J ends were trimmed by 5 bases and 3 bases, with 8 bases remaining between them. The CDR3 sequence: CASSDSLYEQYF. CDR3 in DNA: TGTGCCAGTAGTGACAGCCTCTACGAGCAGTACTTC.

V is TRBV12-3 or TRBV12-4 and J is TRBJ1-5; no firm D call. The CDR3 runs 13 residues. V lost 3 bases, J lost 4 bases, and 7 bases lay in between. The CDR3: CASSLNQNQPQHF. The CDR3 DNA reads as TGTGCCAGCAGTTTGAACCAAAATCAGCCCCAGCATTTT.

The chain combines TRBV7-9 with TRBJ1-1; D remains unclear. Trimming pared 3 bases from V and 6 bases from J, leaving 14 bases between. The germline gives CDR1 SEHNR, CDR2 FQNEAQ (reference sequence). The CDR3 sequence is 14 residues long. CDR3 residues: CASSFGGKEAEAFF. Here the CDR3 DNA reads TGTGCCAGCAGCTTTGGAGGGAAGGAGGCTGAAGCTTTCTTT.

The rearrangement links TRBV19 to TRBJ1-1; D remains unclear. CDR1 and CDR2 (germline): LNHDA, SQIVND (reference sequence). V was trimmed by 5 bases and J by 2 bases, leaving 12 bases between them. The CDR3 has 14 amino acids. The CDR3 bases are TGTGCCAGTAGTCCAACGACCCGAAACACTGAAGCTTTCTTT. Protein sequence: CASSPTTRNTEAFF. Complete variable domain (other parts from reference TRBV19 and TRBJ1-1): DGGITQSPKYLFRKEGQNVTLSCEQNLNHDAMYWYRQDPGQGLRLIYYSQIVNDFQKGDIAEGYSVSREKKESFPLTVTSAQKNPTAFYLCASSPTTRNTEAFFGQGTRLTVV.

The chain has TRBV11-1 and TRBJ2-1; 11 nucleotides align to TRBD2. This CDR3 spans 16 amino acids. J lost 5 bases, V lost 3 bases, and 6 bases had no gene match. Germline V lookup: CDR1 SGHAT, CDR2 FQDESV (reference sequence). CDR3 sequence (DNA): TGTGCCAGCAGCTTGGCCGGGACTAGCGGCCACAATGAGCAGTTCTTC. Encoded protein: CASSLAGTSGHNEQFF.